A selection of T cell receptor beta chains follows, all from one sample in a study of cytomegalovirus exposure and HLA in healthy donors. Sequenced by immunoSEQ multiplex PCR; TCRdb stores in-frame clones only, minus some. This repertoire shows approximately 70,000 clones, 94% found once; its top ten account for 0.5% to 0.75%. What was sequenced was PBMCs. The source of these receptors is a woman between 18 and 29 years old in good health and CMV-seronegative. Each CDR3 is given with its conserved first and last residue. A D gene is named only where the DNA matches it firmly. Only some rows state a clone size, as once, few, many or a class for expanded clones.

TRBV11-3	-	TRBJ1-1	TRBD1	TGTGCCAGCAGCACGGGACAGCCGGACACTGAAGCTTTCTTT	CASSTGQPDTEAFF
TRBV7-2	-	TRBJ2-7	-	TGTGCCAGCAGCACGACAGCGAGCTCCTACGAGCAGTACTTC	CASSTTASSYEQYF
TRBV28	-	TRBJ1-4	TRBD1	TGTGCCAGCAGTCCACAGGGGAAGGAAAAACTGTTTTTT	CASSPQGKEKLFF
TRBV18	-	TRBJ1-2	-	TGTGCCAGCTCCCCGGCGGGGAGCTATGGCTACACCTTC	CASSPAGSYGYTF
TRBV7-3	-	TRBJ2-4	-	TGTGCCAGCAGCCCAGGTGGGAGTGGAGCCAAAAACATTCAGTACTTC	CASSPGGSGAKNIQYF
TRBV7-2	few	TRBJ1-5	-	TGTGCCAGCAGCCCTCAGTCTAATCAGCCCCAGCATTTT	CASSPQSNQPQHF
TRBV5-6	-	TRBJ1-6	-	TGTGCCAGCAGCCCAGATCCGGGTGGGAATTCACCCCTCCACTTT	CASSPDPGGNSPLHF
TRBV29-1	-	TRBJ1-1	TRBD1	TGCAGCGTTAATACAAGGGGGCTTGAAGCTTTCTTT	CSVNTRGLEAFF
TRBV27	-	TRBJ1-5	-	TGTGCCAGCAGTAGGGGGTCAGGGTTTAGCAATCAGCCCCAGCATTTT	CASSRGSGFSNQPQHF
TRBV2	-	TRBJ1-5	-	TGTGCCAGCAGTGTCTATAGCAATCAGCCCCAGCATTTT	CASSVYSNQPQHF
TRBV19	-	TRBJ2-6	-	TGTGCCAGTGCTACAGTCTCTGGGGCCAACGTCCTGACTTTC	CASATVSGANVLTF
TRBV28	-	TRBJ1-1	TRBD1	TGTGCCAGCACCTCCGGACAGGGAAATTCAGAAGCTTTCTTT	CASTSGQGNSEAFF
TRBV28	-	TRBJ1-2	TRBD1	TGTGCCAGCAGTGTCACCGGGACAGTAAACGGCTACACCTTC	CASSVTGTVNGYTF
TRBV7-9	-	TRBJ2-7	TRBD2	TGTGCCAGCAGCTCGGCGGGGGGAGCCTACGAGCAGTACTTC	CASSSAGGAYEQYF
TRBV7-2	few	TRBJ1-2	-	TGTGCCAGCAGCCCCTACATTCCAGAGGATGGCTACACCTTC	CASSPYIPEDGYTF
TRBV15	-	TRBJ2-3	-	TGTGCCACCAGCACCACAAGCACAGATACGCAGTATTTT	CATSTTSTDTQYF
TRBV6-5	-	TRBJ1-1	-	TGTGCCAGCAGTTCGGTAGCCTTGGGAGCTTTCTTT	CASSSVALGAFF
TRBV28	-	TRBJ2-3	-	TGTGCCAGCAGCCTAACAGGGAGCACAGATACGCAGTATTTT	CASSLTGSTDTQYF
TRBV9	-	TRBJ1-1	-	TGTGCCAGCAGCGTAGGTTTAGGGGGAACTGAAGCTTTCTTT	CASSVGLGGTEAFF
TRBV7-9	-	TRBJ1-6	TRBD1	TGTGCCAGCAGCCCTCGACAGGGACTCAATTCACCCCTCCACTTT	CASSPRQGLNSPLHF
TRBV7-2	-	TRBJ1-2	TRBD1	TGTGCCAGCAGCCCGACAGGGCTCTATGGCTACACCTTC	CASSPTGLYGYTF
TRBV28	-	TRBJ2-2	-	TGTGCCAGCATTACCAACAGGGACACCGGGGAGCTGTTTTTT	CASITNRDTGELFF
TRBV7-3	-	TRBJ1-1	-	TGTGCCAGCAGCATCGGACAGAACACTGAAGCTTTCTTT	CASSIGQNTEAFF
TRBV18	-	TRBJ2-3	-	TGTGCCAGCTCACCTGGACTTAGCACAGATACGCAGTATTTT	CASSPGLSTDTQYF
TRBV15	-	TRBJ2-7	TRBD1	TGTGCCACCAGCAGGTCTCGCGGACAGGGGGCCTACGAGCAGTACTTC	CATSRSRGQGAYEQYF
TRBV28	once	TRBJ1-2	TRBD1	TGTGCCAGCACAAACGGGGGACAGAGGAAAAACTATGGCTACACCTTC	CASTNGGQRKNYGYTF